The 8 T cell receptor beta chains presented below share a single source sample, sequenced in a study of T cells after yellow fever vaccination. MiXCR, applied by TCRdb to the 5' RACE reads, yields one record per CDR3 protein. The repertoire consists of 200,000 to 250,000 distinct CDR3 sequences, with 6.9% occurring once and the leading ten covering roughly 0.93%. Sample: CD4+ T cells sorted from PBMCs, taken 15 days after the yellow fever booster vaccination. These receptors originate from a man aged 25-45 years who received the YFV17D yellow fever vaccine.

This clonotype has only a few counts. Here the CDR3 reads CASSFWDRDTGELFF. The CDR3 DNA sequence: TGTGCCAGCAGCTTTTGGGACAGGGACACCGGGGAGCTGTTTTTT. The chain recombines TRBV5-5 with TRBJ2-2, with 9 nucleotides matching TRBD1. CDR1 is SGHKS and CDR2 is YYEKEE in the germline V gene (reference sequence). V trimming: 2 bases; J trimming: 3 bases; junction bases outside the gene matches: 2. The CDR3 is made up of 15 amino acids.

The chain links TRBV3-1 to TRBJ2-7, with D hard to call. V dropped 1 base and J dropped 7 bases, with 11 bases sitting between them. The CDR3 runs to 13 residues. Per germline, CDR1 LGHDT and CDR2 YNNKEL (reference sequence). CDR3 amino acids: CASSQVIRREQYF. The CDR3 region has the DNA TGTGCCAGCAGCCAAGTTATTAGACGGGAGCAGTACTTC.

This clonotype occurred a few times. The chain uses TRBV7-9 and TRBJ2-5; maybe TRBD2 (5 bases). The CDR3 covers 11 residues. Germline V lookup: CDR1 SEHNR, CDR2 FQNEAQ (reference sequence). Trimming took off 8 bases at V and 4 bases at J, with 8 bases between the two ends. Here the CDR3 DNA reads TGTGCCAGCCCCCGGGGAGAGACCCAGTACTTC. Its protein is CASPRGETQYF.

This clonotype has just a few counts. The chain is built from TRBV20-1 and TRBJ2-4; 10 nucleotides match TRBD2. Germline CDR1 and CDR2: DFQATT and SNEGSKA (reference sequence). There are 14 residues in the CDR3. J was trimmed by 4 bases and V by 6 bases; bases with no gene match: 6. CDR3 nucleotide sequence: TGCAGTGCAACGGGACTAGCGACGAAAAACATTCAGTACTTC. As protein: CSATGLATKNIQYF.

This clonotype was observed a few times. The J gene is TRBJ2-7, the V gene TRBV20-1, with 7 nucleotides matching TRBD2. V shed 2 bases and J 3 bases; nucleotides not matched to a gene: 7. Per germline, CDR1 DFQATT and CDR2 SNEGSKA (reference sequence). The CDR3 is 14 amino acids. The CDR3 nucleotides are TGCAGTGCTAGACCCGGGACGGGGGGCTACGAGCAGTACTTC. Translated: CSARPGTGGYEQYF.

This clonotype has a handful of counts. CDR3 bases: TGTGCCAGCAGCTTATCTTGGACTAGTACAGATACGCAGTATTTT. Translating gives CASSLSWTSTDTQYF. The gene calls are TRBV7-2 and TRBJ2-3; 7 bases line up with TRBD2. The CDR3 extends over 15 amino acids. Trimming removed 2 bases from V and 3 bases from J; junction bases left unmatched: 5. Germline assignment: CDR1 SGHTA and CDR2 FQGNSA. Complete variable domain (other parts from reference TRBV7-2 and TRBJ2-3): GAGVSQSPSNKVTEKGKDVELRCDPISGHTALYWYRQSLGQGLEFLIYFQGNSAPDKSGLPSDRFSAERTGGSVSTLTIQRTQQEDSAVYLCASSLSWTSTDTQYFGPGTRLTVL.

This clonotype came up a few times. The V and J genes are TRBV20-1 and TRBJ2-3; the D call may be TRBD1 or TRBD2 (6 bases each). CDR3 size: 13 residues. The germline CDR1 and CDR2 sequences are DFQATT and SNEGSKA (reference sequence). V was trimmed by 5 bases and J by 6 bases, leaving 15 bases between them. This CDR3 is CSAPGAKKDTQYF. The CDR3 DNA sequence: TGCAGTGCTCCGGGGGCCAAAAAGGATACGCAGTATTTT.

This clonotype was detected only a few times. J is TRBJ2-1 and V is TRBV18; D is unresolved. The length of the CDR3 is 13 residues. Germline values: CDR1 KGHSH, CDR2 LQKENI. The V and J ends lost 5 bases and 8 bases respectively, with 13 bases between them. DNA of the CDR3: TGTGCCAGCTCAGGGGAAGTACGTGATGAGCAGTTCTTC. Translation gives CASSGEVRDEQFF.